This T cell receptor (beta chain) was identified in a study of blood T cell repertoires in COVID-19. Study information: Samples taken during acute and convalescent COVID-19 were collected in the United States, Italy and Spain. PBMCs, B-cell-depleted T cells, or T cells provided the cDNA or gDNA that made up the material.

Followed over time, Seattle patients had been enrolled while infection was active. Original data processing: Estimates of nucleated cell counts were drawn from the amplification of reference gene primers. Produced via immunoSEQ multiplex PCR; TCRdb's table is partial and in-frame only. Clonal size and the V and J genes are those of that table, whereas D and trimming came from the DNA. Altogether roughly 120,000 clones are present, 60% to 80% being singletons, with the ten largest covering 6%. The germline V gene has CDR1 MDHEN and CDR2 SYDVKM. The CDR3 is 16 amino acids. V lost 5 bases and J 9 bases, leaving 23 bases between the germline ends.

This receptor was taken from a man of 80 years or more with COVID-19, enrolled during active disease. The sequenced material came from peripheral blood. J is TRBJ1-5 and V is TRBV28, with D tentatively TRBD1 (5 bases). The CDR3 here is CASSPPTGGGWRPQHF. CDR3 DNA: TGTGCCAGCAGTCCTCCGACGGGGGGAGGATGGCGGCCCCAGCATTTT. Complete variable domain (other parts from reference TRBV28 and TRBJ1-5): DVKVTQSSRYLVKRTGEKVFLECVQDMDHENMFWYRQDPGLGLRLIYFSYDVKMKEKGDIPEGYSVSREKKERFSLILESASTNQTSMYLCASSPPTGGGWRPQHFGDGTRLSIL.